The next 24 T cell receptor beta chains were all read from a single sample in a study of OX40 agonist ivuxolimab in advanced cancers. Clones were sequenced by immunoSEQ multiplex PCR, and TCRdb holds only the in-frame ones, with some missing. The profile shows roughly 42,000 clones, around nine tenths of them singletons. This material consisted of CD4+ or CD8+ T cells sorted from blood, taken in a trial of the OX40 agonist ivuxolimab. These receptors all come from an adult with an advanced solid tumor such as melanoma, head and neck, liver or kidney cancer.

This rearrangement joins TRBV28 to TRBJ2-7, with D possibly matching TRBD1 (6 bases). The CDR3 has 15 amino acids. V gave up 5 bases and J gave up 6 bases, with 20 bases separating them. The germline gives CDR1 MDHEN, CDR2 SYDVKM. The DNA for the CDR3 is TGTGCCAGCAGTCCCCCTTATCCACAGGGCCTCGAGCAGTACTTC. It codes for CASSPPYPQGLEQYF.

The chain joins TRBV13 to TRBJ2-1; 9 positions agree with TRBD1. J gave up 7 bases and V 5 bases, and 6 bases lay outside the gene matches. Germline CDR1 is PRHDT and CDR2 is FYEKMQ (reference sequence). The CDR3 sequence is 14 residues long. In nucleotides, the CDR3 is TGTGCCAGCAGCGGGACAGGGAGGAGAAATGAGCAGTTCTTC. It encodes CASSGTGRRNEQFF.

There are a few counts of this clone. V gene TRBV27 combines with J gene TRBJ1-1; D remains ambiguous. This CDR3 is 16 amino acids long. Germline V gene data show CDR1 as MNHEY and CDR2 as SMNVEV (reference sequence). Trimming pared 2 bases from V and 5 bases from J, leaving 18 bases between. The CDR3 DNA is TGTGCCAGCAGTTTAACGCCCTCGTTGGGGTCGACTGAAGCTTTCTTT. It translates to CASSLTPSLGSTEAFF.

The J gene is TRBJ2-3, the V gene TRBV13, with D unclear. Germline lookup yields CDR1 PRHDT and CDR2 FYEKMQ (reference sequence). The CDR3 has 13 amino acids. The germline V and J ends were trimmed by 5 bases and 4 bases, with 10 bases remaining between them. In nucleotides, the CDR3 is TGTGCCAGCAGCCGGTCTCCCCCAGATACGCAGTATTTT. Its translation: CASSRSPPDTQYF.

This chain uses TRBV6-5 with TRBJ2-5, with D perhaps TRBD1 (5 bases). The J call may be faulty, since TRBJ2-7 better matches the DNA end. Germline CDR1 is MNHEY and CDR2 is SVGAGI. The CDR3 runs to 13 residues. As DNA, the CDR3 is TGTGCCAGCAGCCCCGGACACTTCTACGAGCAGTACTTC. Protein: CASSPGHFYEQYF.

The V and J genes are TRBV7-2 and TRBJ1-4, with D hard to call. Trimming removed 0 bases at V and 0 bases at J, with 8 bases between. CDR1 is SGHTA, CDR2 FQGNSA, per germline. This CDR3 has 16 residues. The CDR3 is CASSLAEEATNEKLFF. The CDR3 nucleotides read TGTGCCAGCAGCTTAGCAGAGGAGGCAACTAATGAAAAACTGTTTTTT.

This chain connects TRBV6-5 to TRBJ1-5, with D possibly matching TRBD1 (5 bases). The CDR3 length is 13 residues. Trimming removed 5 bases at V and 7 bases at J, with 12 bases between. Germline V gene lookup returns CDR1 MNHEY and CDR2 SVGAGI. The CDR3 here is CASSPQGGQPQHF. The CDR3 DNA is TGTGCCAGCAGTCCCCAGGGTGGACAGCCCCAGCATTTT.

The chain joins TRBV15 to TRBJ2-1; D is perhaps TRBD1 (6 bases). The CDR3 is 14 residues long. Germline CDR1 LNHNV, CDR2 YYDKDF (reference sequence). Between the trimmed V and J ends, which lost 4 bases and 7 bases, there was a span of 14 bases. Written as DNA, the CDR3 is TGTGCCACCAGCACCCCCAGGGGTTGGAATGAGCAGTTCTTC. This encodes CATSTPRGWNEQFF.

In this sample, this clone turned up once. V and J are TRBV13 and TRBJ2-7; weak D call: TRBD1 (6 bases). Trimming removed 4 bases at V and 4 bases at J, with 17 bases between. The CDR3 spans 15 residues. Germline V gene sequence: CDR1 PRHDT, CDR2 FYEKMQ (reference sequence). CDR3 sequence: CASSSVGAEQYEQYF. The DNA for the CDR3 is TGTGCCAGCAGCTCAGTGGGGGCCGAGCAATACGAGCAGTACTTC.

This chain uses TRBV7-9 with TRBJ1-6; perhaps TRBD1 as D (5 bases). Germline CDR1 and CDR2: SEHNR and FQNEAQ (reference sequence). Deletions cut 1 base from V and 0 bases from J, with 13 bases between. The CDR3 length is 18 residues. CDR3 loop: CASSLVGWGSSYNSPLHF. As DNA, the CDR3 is TGTGCCAGCAGCTTAGTAGGGTGGGGGAGCTCCTATAATTCACCCCTCCACTTT.

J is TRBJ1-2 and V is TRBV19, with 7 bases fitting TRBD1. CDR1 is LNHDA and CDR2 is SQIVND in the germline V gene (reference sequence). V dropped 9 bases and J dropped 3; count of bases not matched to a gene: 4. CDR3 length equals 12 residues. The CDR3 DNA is TGTGCCAGCCGGACAGGCTACTATGGCTACACCTTC. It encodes CASRTGYYGYTF. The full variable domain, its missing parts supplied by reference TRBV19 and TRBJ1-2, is DGGITQSPKYLFRKEGQNVTLSCEQNLNHDAMYWYRQDPGQGLRLIYYSQIVNDFQKGDIAEGYSVSREKKESFPLTVTSAQKNPTAFYLCASRTGYYGYTFGSGTRLTVV.

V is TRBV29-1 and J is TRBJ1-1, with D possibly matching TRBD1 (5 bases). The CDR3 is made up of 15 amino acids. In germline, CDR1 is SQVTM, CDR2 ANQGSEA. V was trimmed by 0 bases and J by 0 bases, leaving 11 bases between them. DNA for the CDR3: TGCAGCGTTGAAGATCTTGCAGGGTTGAACACTGAAGCTTTCTTT. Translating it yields CSVEDLAGLNTEAFF.

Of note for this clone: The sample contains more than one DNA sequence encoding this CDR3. CDR3 DNA: TGTGCCAGCAGCCTTGGCGGCGGGGGCTCCTACAATGAGCAGTTCTTC. Protein: CASSLGGGGSYNEQFF. The chain employs TRBV7-6 and TRBJ2-1; 7 bases line up with TRBD2. The trim removed 5 bases at V and 0 bases at J, leaving 7 bases unmatched. The CDR3 runs 16 residues. The germline gives CDR1 SGHVS, CDR2 FNYEAQ.

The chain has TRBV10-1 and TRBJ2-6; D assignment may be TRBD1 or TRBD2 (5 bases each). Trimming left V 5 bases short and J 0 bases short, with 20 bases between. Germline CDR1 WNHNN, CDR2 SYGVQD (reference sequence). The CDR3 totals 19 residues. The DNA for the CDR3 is TGCGCCAGCAGTTCCTTATACCGGGACGCCTACTCTGGGGCCAACGTCCTGACTTTC. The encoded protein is CASSSLYRDAYSGANVLTF.

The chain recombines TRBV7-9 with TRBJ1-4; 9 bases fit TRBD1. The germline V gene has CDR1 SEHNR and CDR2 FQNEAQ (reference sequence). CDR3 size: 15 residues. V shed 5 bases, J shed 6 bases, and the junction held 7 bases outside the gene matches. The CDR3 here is CASSPGTGRYEKLFF. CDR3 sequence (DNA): TGTGCCAGCAGCCCGGGGACAGGGAGATATGAAAAACTGTTTTTT.

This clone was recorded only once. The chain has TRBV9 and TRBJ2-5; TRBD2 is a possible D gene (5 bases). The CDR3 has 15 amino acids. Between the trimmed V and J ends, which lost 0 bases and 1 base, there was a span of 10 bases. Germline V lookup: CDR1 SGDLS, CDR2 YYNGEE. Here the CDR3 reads CASSVVSVSQETQYF. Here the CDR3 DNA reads TGTGCCAGCAGCGTAGTTAGCGTAAGCCAAGAGACCCAGTACTTC.

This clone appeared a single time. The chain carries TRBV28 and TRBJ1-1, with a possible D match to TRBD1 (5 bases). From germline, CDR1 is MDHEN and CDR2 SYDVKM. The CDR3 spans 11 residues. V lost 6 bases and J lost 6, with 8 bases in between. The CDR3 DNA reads TGTGCCAGCAGAAGGACACCTGAAGCTTTCTTT. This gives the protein CASRRTPEAFF.

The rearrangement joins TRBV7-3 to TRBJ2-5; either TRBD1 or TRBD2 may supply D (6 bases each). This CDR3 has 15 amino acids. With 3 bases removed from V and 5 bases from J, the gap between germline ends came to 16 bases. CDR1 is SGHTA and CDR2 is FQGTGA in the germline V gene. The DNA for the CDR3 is TGTGCCAGCAGCTTGTGGGGGGCTGCGGGGGAGACCCAGTACTTC. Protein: CASSLWGAAGETQYF. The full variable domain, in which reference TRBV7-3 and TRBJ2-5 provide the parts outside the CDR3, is GAGVSQTPSNKVTEKGKYVELRCDPISGHTALYWYRQSLGQGPEFLIYFQGTGAADDSGLPNDRFFAVRPEGSVSTLKIQRTERGDSAVYLCASSLWGAAGETQYFGPGTRLLVL.

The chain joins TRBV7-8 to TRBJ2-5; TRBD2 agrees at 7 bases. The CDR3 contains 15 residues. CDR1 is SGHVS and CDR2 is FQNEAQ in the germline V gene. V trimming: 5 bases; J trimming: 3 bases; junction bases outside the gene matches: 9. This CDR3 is CASSVYSGGEETQYF. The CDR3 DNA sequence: TGTGCCAGCAGCGTCTATAGTGGGGGGGAAGAGACCCAGTACTTC.

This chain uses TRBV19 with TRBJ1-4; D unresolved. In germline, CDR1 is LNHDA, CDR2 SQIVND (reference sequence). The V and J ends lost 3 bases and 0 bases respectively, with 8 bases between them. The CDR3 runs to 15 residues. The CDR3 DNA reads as TGTGCCAGTAGTATCGCGCTTGCAACTAATGAAAAACTGTTTTTT. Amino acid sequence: CASSIALATNEKLFF.

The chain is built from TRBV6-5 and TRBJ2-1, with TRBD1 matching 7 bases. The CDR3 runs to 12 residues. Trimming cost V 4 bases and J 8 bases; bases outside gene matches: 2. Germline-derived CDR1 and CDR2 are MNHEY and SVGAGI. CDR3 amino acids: CASSSTGDEQFF. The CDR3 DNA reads TGTGCCAGCAGTTCTACAGGGGATGAGCAGTTCTTC.

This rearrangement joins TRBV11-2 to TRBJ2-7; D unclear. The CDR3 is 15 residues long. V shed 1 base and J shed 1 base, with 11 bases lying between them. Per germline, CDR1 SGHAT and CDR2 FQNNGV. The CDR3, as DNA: TGTGCCAGCAGCTTAGGCCCAGGCGGATCCTACGAGCAGTACTTC. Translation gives CASSLGPGGSYEQYF.

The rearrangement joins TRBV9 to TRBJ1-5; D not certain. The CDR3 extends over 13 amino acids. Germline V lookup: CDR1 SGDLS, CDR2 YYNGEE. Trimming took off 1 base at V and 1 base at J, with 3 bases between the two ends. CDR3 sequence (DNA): TGTGCCAGCAGCGTATCCAGCAATCAGCCCCAGCATTTT. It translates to CASSVSSNQPQHF.

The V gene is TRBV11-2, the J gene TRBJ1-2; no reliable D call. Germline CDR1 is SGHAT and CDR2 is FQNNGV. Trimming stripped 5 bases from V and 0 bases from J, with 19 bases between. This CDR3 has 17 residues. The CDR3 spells CASSPWLEGDPNYGYTF. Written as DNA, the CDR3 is TGTGCCAGCAGCCCTTGGCTGGAGGGCGATCCTAACTATGGCTACACCTTC.